This entry features one T cell receptor (beta chain) sequence. Its antigen is still unknown. The table came from immunoSEQ multiplex PCR; TCRdb's copy has only in-frame clones and leaves some out. The data hold 70,000 to 95,000 clones, with roughly 91% observed a single time. Trimming pared 4 bases from V and 5 bases from J, leaving 17 bases between. Germline CDR1 and CDR2: SGHAT and FQNNGV. The CDR3 covers 15 residues. The data are from a study of T cell responses to AZD1222 COVID-19 vaccine. Whole-study results and caveats: Sampling that yielded the repertoires occurred only after the peak T cell response.

The chain links TRBV11-2 to TRBJ2-5, with D possibly matching TRBD1 (6 bases). Here the sequenced sample was peripheral blood, taken on day 0 of MenACWY control vaccination. The TCR originated in an adult in good health. Here the CDR3 reads CASSSGGHLSETQYF. The DNA of the CDR3 is TGTGCCAGCAGCTCTGGGGGCCACTTAAGTGAGACCCAGTACTTC.